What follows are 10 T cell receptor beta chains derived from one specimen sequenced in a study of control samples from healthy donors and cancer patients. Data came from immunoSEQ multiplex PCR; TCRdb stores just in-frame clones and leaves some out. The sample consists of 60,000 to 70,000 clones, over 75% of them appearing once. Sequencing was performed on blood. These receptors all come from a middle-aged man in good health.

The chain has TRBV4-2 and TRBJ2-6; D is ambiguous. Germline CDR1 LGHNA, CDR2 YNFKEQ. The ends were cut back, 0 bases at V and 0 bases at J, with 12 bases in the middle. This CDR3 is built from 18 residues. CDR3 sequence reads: CASSQELGRNSGANVLTF. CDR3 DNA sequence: TGTGCCAGCAGCCAAGAACTGGGCAGAAACTCTGGGGCCAACGTCCTGACTTTC.

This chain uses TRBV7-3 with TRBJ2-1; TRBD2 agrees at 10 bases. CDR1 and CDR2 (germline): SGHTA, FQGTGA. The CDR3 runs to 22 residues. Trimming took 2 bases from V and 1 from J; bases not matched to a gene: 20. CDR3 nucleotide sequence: TGTGCCAGCAGCTTAGGCTCGCCCGTCGGGCTAGCGGGGGCTTGGTCCTACAATGAGCAGTTCTTC. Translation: CASSLGSPVGLAGAWSYNEQFF.

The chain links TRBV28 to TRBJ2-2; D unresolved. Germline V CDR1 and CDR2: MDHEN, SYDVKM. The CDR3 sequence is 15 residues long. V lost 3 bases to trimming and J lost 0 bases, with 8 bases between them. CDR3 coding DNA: TGTGCCAGCAGTTTTGGGTCGGCGAACACCGGGGAGCTGTTTTTT. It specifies CASSFGSANTGELFF.

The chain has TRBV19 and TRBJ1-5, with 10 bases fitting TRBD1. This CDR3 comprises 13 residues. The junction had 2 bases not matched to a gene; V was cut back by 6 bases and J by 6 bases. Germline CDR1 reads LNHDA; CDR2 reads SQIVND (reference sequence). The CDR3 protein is CASSGQGGQPQHF. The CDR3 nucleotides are TGTGCCAGTAGCGGACAGGGGGGTCAGCCCCAGCATTTT.

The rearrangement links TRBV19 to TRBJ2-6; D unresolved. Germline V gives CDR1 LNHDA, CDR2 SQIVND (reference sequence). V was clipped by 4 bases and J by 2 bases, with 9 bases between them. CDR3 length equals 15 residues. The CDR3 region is CASSTMYTGANVLTF. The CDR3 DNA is TGTGCCAGTAGTACCATGTATACTGGGGCCAACGTCCTGACTTTC.

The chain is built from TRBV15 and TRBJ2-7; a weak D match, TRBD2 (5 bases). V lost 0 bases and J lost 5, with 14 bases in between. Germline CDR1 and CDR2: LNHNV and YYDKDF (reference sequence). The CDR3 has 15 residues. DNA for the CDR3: TGTGCCACCAGCAGAGATTACGGGAAGGGCCACGAGCAGTACTTC. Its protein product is CATSRDYGKGHEQYF.

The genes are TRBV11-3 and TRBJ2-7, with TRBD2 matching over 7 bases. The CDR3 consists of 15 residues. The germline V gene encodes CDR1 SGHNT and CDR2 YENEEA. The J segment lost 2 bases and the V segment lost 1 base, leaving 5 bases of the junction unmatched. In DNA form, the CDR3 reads TGTGCCAGCAGCTTAGGAATAGCGGGTACCTACGAGCAGTACTTC. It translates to CASSLGIAGTYEQYF. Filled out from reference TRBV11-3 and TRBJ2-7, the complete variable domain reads EAGVVQSPRYKIIEKKQPVAFWCNPISGHNTLYWYLQNLGQGPELLIRYENEEAVDDSQLPKDRFSAERLKGVDSTLKIQPAELGDSAVYLCASSLGIAGTYEQYFGPGTRLTVT.

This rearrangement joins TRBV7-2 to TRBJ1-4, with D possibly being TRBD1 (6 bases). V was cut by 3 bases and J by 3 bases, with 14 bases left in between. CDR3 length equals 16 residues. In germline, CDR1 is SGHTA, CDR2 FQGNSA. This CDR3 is CASSFLTQGANEKLFF. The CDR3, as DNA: TGTGCCAGCAGCTTCCTTACACAGGGCGCTAATGAAAAACTGTTTTTT.

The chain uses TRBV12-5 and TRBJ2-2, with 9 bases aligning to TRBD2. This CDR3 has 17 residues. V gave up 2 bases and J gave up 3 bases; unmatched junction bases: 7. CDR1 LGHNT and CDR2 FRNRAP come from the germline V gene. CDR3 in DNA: TGTGCTAGTGGTTTGCTGGCTAGCGGGGCCGACACCGGGGAGCTGTTTTTT. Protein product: CASGLLASGADTGELFF. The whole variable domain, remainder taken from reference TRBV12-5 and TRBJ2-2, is DARVTQTPRHKVTEMGQEVTMRCQPILGHNTVFWYRQTMMQGLELLAYFRNRAPLDDSGMPKDRFSAEMPDATLATLKIQPSEPRDSAVYFCASGLLASGADTGELFFGEGSRLTVL.

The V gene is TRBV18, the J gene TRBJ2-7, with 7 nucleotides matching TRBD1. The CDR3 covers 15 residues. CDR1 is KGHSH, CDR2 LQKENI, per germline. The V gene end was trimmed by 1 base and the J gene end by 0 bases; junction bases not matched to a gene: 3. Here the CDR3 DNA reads TGTGCCAGCTCACCACAGGGGGCGACCTCCTACGAGCAGTACTTC. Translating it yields CASSPQGATSYEQYF.